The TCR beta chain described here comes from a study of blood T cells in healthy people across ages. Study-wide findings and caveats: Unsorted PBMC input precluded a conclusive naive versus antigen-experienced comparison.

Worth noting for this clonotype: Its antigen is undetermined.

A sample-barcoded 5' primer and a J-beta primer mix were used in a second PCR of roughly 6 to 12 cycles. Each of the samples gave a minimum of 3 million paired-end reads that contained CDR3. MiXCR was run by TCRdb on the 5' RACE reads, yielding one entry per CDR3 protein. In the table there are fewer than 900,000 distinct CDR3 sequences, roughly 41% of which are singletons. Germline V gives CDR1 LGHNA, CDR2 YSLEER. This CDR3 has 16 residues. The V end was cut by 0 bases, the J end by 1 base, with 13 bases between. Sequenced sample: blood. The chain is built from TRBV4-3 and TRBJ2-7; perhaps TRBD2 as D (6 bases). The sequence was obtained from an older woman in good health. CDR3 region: CASSQEGSGLSYEQYF. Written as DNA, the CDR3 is TGCGCCAGCAGCCAAGAAGGTAGCGGACTTTCCTACGAGCAGTACTTC.